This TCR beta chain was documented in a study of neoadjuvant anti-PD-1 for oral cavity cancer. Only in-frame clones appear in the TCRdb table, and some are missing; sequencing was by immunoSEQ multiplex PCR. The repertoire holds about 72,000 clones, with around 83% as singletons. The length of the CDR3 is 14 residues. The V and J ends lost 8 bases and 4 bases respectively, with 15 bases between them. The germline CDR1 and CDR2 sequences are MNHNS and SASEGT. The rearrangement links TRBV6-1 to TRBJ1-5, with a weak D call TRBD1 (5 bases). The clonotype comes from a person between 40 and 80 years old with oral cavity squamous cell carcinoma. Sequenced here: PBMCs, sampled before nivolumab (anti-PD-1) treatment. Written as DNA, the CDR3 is TGTGCCAGCCTTTGGGGCGGGACGAATCAGCCCCAGCATTTT. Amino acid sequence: CASLWGGTNQPQHF.